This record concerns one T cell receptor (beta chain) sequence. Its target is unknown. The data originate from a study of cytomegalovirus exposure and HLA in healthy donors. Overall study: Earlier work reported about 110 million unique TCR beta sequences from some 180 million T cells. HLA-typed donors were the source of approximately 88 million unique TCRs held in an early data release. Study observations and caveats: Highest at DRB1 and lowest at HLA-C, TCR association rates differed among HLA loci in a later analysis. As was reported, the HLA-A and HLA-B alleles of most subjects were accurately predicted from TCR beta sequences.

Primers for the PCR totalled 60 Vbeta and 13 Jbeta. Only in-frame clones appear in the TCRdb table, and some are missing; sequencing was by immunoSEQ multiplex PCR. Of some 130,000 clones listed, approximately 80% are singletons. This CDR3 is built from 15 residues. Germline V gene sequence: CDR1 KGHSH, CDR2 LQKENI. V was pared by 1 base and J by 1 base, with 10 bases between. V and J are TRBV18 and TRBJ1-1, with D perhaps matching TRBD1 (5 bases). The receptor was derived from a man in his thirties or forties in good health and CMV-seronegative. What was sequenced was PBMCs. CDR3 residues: CASSPQLTGNTEAFF. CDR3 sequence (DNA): TGTGCCAGCTCACCACAACTAACAGGGAACACTGAAGCTTTCTTT.